The present entry profiles one TCR beta chain with its context. The antigen is undetermined. This sample was included in a study of beta chain features in type 1 diabetes. Findings and caveats of the study: These data did not resolve whether HLA type affects TCRB rearrangement.

What was sequenced were expressed TCRB transcripts, since all of the isolated RNA had been reverse transcribed. It was found that naive, central memory and regulatory T cell samples averaged around 3.7 million reads. The data were produced by immunoSEQ multiplex PCR, yet TCRdb's version contains in-frame clones alone and is incomplete. The data show fewer than 550,000 clones, about an eighth seen once. V was shortened by 3 bases and J by 6 bases, with 7 bases between the two germline ends. Germline CDR1 and CDR2: GTSNPN and SVGIG (reference sequence). The CDR3 has 11 residues. Each of the CD4+ naive, central memory, regulatory and stem cell-like memory populations was sorted via CD45RO/CCR7/CD25/CD127/CD95/CD27.

This rearrangement joins TRBV30 to TRBJ2-3; the D is unclear. The clonotype was recovered from a woman in her late teens or twenties in good health. Sequenced material: naive CD4+ T cells from blood. The CDR3 coding sequence is TGTGCCTGGAGCCTTGGGGATACGCAGTATTTT. Translation gives CAWSLGDTQYF.